Listed here are 9 T cell receptor beta chains from one sample, sequenced in a study of T cells in Graves' hyperthyroidism and ophthalmopathy. What was amplified from RNA transcripts were TCR beta CDR3 regions. HTBI primers were used for first-round RT-PCR of the TCR CDR3. TCRdb used MiXCR to reprocess the multiplex PCR reads, holding one entry per CDR3 protein. The table shows 600,000 to 650,000 distinct CDR3 sequences, with 20% to 25% occurring only once. The sample taken for sequencing was blood. These receptors all come from a man younger than 45 with Graves' ophthalmopathy.

The V gene is TRBV6-2 or TRBV6-3, the J gene TRBJ1-2; 8 nucleotides align to TRBD1. Trimming took 5 bases from V and 8 from J; bases not matched to a gene: 10. Germline CDR1 is MNHEY and CDR2 is SVGEGT. This CDR3 has 14 residues. The CDR3 protein is CASSQPGQALGYTF. In DNA form, the CDR3 reads TGTGCCAGCAGTCAACCGGGACAGGCCCTGGGCTACACCTTC.

This clonotype was counted a few times. V usage is TRBV15 and J usage is TRBJ2-7; maybe TRBD1 (5 bases). This CDR3 comprises 13 residues. Between the trimmed V and J ends, which lost 3 bases and 5 bases, there was a span of 11 bases. Germline CDR1 reads LNHNV; CDR2 reads YYDKDF (reference sequence). As DNA, the CDR3 is TGTGCCACCAGCAGGAAGCTAGGGGACGAGCAGTACTTC. Translating gives CATSRKLGDEQYF.

This clonotype showed up many times. This chain links TRBV28 with TRBJ2-5; 7 bases are shared with TRBD1. J was trimmed by 0 bases and V by 2 bases; bases with no gene match: 9. Germline V gene sequence: CDR1 MDHEN, CDR2 SYDVKM. This CDR3 contains 17 residues. The CDR3 is CASSLPRQGMYQETQYF. CDR3 nucleotide sequence: TGTGCCAGCAGTTTACCTCGACAGGGAATGTACCAAGAGACCCAGTACTTC.

This clonotype was counted a few times. The chain combines TRBV9 with TRBJ1-1; D remains unclear. This CDR3 has 14 amino acids. V was cut by 4 bases and J by 1 base, with 11 bases left in between. Germline V gene data show CDR1 as SGDLS and CDR2 as YYNGEE. The CDR3 DNA reads as TGTGCCAGCAGCCCTACGGAGAGGAACACTGAAGCTTTCTTT. Residues: CASSPTERNTEAFF.

This clonotype showed up many times. The chain is built from TRBV28 and TRBJ2-1; 10 bases are a match to TRBD2. CDR3 length equals 11 residues. Germline lookup yields CDR1 MDHEN and CDR2 SYDVKM. J lost 14 bases, V lost 6 bases, and 4 bases had no gene match. For the CDR3, the DNA is TGTGCCAGCAGCCTAGCGGGGGCGGAGTTCTTC. It codes for CASSLAGAEFF. The full variable domain, its missing parts supplied by reference TRBV28 and TRBJ2-1, is DVKVTQSSRYLVKRTGEKVFLECVQDMDHENMFWYRQDPGLGLRLIYFSYDVKMKEKGDIPEGYSVSREKKERFSLILESASTNQTSMYLCASSLAGAEFFGPGTRLTVL.

This clonotype occurred a few times. This sequence joins TRBV3-1 and TRBJ2-6; the D is unclear. Per the germline V gene, CDR1 is LGHDT and CDR2 is YNNKEL (reference sequence). V lost 0 bases and J lost 0, with 3 bases in between. This CDR3 spans 15 amino acids. The CDR3 reads CASSQDASGANVLTF. The CDR3 nucleotides read TGTGCCAGCAGCCAAGATGCCTCTGGGGCCAACGTCCTGACTTTC.

The rearrangement uses TRBV20-1 and TRBJ2-1; TRBD2 matches at 7 bases. The germline V gene has CDR1 DFQATT and CDR2 SNEGSKA (reference sequence). Trimming removed 6 bases from V and 4 bases from J; junction bases left unmatched: 9. CDR3 length: 14 amino acids. The CDR3 here is CSAMRLADYNEQFF. In DNA form, the CDR3 reads TGCAGTGCCATGCGTCTAGCGGATTACAATGAGCAGTTCTTC.

This chain connects TRBV4-1 to TRBJ2-3, with D unresolved. The germline CDR1 and CDR2 sequences are MGHRA and YSYEKL. V lost 0 bases to trimming and J lost 3 bases, with 13 bases between them. This CDR3 is 16 amino acids long. The CDR3 sequence: CASSQDSGLRTDTQYF. The CDR3 nucleotides are TGCGCCAGCAGCCAAGATTCAGGCCTAAGAACAGATACGCAGTATTTT.

On this clonotype itself: This may arise from a read error, as a much more abundant clone is one base away. This chain uses TRBV27 with TRBJ1-2; possible D gene TRBD1, 5 bases. Germline V CDR1 and CDR2: MNHEY, SMNVEV (reference sequence). The CDR3 totals 14 residues. V lost 4 bases, J lost 3 bases, and 12 bases lay in between. The CDR3 DNA reads TGTGCCAGCAGTTCCATGCTAGGGGACTATGGCTACACCTTC. Its protein is CASSSMLGDYGYTF.